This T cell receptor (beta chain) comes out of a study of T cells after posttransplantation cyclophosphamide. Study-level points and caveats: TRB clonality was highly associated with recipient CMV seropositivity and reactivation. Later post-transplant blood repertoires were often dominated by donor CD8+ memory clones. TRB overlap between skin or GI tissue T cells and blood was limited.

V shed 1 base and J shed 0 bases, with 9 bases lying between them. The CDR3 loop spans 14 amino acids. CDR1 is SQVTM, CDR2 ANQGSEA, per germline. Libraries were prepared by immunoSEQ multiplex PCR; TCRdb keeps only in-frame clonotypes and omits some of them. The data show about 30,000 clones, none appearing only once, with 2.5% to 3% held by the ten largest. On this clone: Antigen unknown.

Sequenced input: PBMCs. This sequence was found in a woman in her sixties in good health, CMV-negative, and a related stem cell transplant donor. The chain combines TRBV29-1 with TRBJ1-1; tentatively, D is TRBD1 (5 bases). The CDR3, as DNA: TGCAGCGTTGAAGTGCGGGGCATGAACACTGAAGCTTTCTTT. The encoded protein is CSVEVRGMNTEAFF.